The 25 T cell receptor beta chains presented below share a single source sample, sequenced in a study of human thymus T cells. This table comes from immunoSEQ multiplex PCR, and its TCRdb copy is limited to in-frame clones, with some not included. The profile covers some 130,000 clones, with around 96% appearing a single time and approximately 0.022% taken by the ten largest. Thymus specimens were resections from corrective heart surgery. The sample comprised thymus tissue. These receptors were collected from a boy under two years old with a congenital heart defect but otherwise immunologically healthy.

This rearrangement joins TRBV5-1 to TRBJ2-3; 7 bases agree with TRBD2. Germline CDR1 reads SGHRS; CDR2 reads YFSETQ. The length of the CDR3 is 14 residues. V shed 4 bases and J 1 base; nucleotides not matched to a gene: 3. The chain's CDR3 is CASSSGAGTDTQYF. CDR3 DNA sequence: TGCGCCAGCAGCAGCGGGGCAGGCACAGATACGCAGTATTTT.

The chain is built from TRBV5-1 and TRBJ2-7, with D perhaps being TRBD1 or TRBD2 (5 bases each). CDR3 length: 13 residues. Per the germline V gene, CDR1 is SGHRS and CDR2 is YFSETQ. Trimming took 6 bases from V and 5 from J, leaving 15 bases between them. DNA of the CDR3: TGCGCCAGCAACGCCGGGACCCCTAACGAGCAGTACTTC. Translation gives CASNAGTPNEQYF.

The chain recombines TRBV14 with TRBJ1-1; a weak D match, TRBD1 (6 bases). The germline V and J ends were trimmed by 4 bases and 5 bases, with 17 bases remaining between them. The CDR3 totals 15 residues. Germline CDR1 is SGHDN and CDR2 is FVKESK. For the CDR3, the DNA is TGTGCCAGCAGCCTTTTACAGGGTAAGGGGACTGAAGCTTTCTTT. Amino acid sequence: CASSLLQGKGTEAFF. The entire variable domain, with the rest obtained from reference TRBV14 and TRBJ1-1, is as follows: EAGVTQFPSHSVIEKGQTVTLRCDPISGHDNLYWYRRVMGKEIKFLLHFVKESKQDESGMPNNRFLAERTGGTYSTLKVQPAELEDSGVYFCASSLLQGKGTEAFFGQGTRLTVV.

V is TRBV7-9 and J is TRBJ1-2, with 9 bases identical to TRBD1. The germline V gene has CDR1 SEHNR and CDR2 FQNEAQ (reference sequence). This CDR3 is built from 14 residues. The V segment lost 1 base and the J segment 6 bases; nucleotides outside the gene matches: 3. The CDR3 region is CASSLDRGRHGYTF. CDR3 sequence (DNA): TGTGCCAGCAGCTTAGACAGGGGGCGACATGGCTACACCTTC. The full variable domain, with the rest looked up from reference TRBV7-9 and TRBJ1-2, is DTGVSQNPRHKITKRGQNVTFRCDPISEHNRLYWYRQTLGQGPEFLTYFQNEAQLEKSRLLSDRFSAERPKGSFSTLEIQRTEQGDSAMYLCASSLDRGRHGYTFGSGTRLTVV.

The chain uses TRBV5-1 and TRBJ1-1; D is unresolved. The CDR3 is made up of 13 amino acids. Per the germline V gene, CDR1 is SGHRS and CDR2 is YFSETQ. Trimming took 5 bases from V and 5 from J, leaving 13 bases between them. DNA for the CDR3: TGCGCCAGCAGACGGACCCGGCGTACTGAAGCTTTCTTT. This gives the protein CASRRTRRTEAFF.

This chain connects TRBV5-6 to TRBJ1-1; 9 bases map to TRBD1. V trimming: 3 bases; J trimming: 5 bases; junction bases outside the gene matches: 11. The germline CDR1 and CDR2 sequences are SGHDT and YYEEEE. This CDR3 contains 16 residues. CDR3 region: CASSSRDREGETEAFF. CDR3 bases: TGTGCCAGCAGCTCCAGGGACAGGGAAGGAGAGACTGAAGCTTTCTTT.

The chain employs TRBV20-1 and TRBJ2-7; no clear D gene. The CDR3 is 11 amino acids. V lost 6 bases, J lost 4 bases, and 10 bases lay in between. Germline V gene sequence: CDR1 DFQATT, CDR2 SNEGSKA (reference sequence). CDR3 nucleotide sequence: TGCAGTGCAAGTACCGCGTACGAGCAGTACTTC. Protein product: CSASTAYEQYF.

This clone was recorded only once. This chain joins TRBV4-3 and TRBJ2-7, with TRBD1 matching over 9 bases. V dropped 1 base and J dropped 5; count of bases not matched to a gene: 12. Germline CDR1 reads LGHNA; CDR2 reads YSLEER. This CDR3 contains 17 residues. In DNA, the CDR3 is TGCGCCAGCAGCCAAGCTACAGGGGGCCGGCTAGCAGACGAGCAGTACTTC. Translating gives CASSQATGGRLADEQYF.

V is TRBV10-3 and J is TRBJ1-2; the match to TRBD1 covers 7 bases. Germline V gene sequence: CDR1 ENHRY, CDR2 SYGVKD. V trimming: 6 bases; J trimming: 0 bases; junction bases outside the gene matches: 10. The CDR3 totals 16 residues. The CDR3, as DNA: TGTGCCATCAGGCCCCGGGACAGCGGAGCTAACTATGGCTACACCTTC. Its protein product is CAIRPRDSGANYGYTF.

This clone is a singleton in its sample. The chain employs TRBV27 and TRBJ2-5; D possibly matches TRBD1 or TRBD2 (5 bases each). The CDR3 covers 15 residues. In germline, CDR1 is MNHEY, CDR2 SMNVEV (reference sequence). The V end lost 3 bases, the J end lost 4 bases, and 15 bases lay between the germline ends. The CDR3 nucleotides read TGTGCCAGCAGTTTTGAATGGGGGAAAGGAGAGACCCAGTACTTC. Its protein is CASSFEWGKGETQYF.

The V gene is TRBV4-1, the J gene TRBJ2-1, with 14 nucleotides matching TRBD2. The CDR3 covers 21 residues. After removal of 0 bases from V and 4 bases from J, the junction contained 14 bases not matched to a gene. The germline V gene encodes CDR1 MGHRA and CDR2 YSYEKL. The CDR3 DNA reads as TGCGCCAGCAGCCAAGATGCTTGGGGACTAGCGGGGGTCGCCCTATACAATGAGCAGTTCTTC. Protein: CASSQDAWGLAGVALYNEQFF.

The V call is TRBV28, the J call TRBJ2-3; TRBD2 matches at 12 bases. The CDR3 is 16 amino acids. Per germline, CDR1 MDHEN and CDR2 SYDVKM. V shed 5 bases, J shed 4 bases, and the junction held 7 bases outside the gene matches. As DNA, the CDR3 is TGTGCCAGCAGTGCCCTAGCGGGGGGGCCGGCAGATACGCAGTATTTT. It is translated as CASSALAGGPADTQYF.

The chain employs TRBV7-9 and TRBJ1-1; weak D call: TRBD1 (5 bases). The CDR3 extends over 17 amino acids. Germline values: CDR1 SEHNR, CDR2 FQNEAQ (reference sequence). The V gene lost 2 bases and the J gene lost 0 bases, with 16 bases spanning the gap. CDR3 sequence (DNA): TGTGCCAGCAGCTTATCCCCCCATCTACAGGTGAACACTGAAGCTTTCTTT. Protein: CASSLSPHLQVNTEAFF.

A single count supports this clone. The V call is TRBV9, the J call TRBJ1-6; D is undetermined. V lost 0 bases, J lost 0 bases, and 13 bases lay in between. CDR1 is SGDLS and CDR2 is YYNGEE in the germline V gene. This CDR3 has 18 amino acids. The CDR3 sequence is CASSVVPLSSSYNSPLHF. CDR3 in DNA: TGTGCCAGCAGCGTAGTTCCACTATCCAGCTCCTATAATTCACCCCTCCACTTT. The full variable domain, in which reference TRBV9 and TRBJ1-6 provide the parts outside the CDR3, is DSGVTQTPKHLITATGQRVTLRCSPRSGDLSVYWYQQSLDQGLQFLIQYYNGEERAKGNILERFSAQQFPDLHSELNLSSLELGDSALYFCASSVVPLSSSYNSPLHFGNGTRLTVT.

V usage is TRBV7-2 and J usage is TRBJ2-1; 7 positions match TRBD2. CDR3 size: 17 residues. Trimming at V came to 1 base and at J to 9 bases, leaving 15 bases not matched to a gene. Germline loops: CDR1 SGHTA, CDR2 FQGNSA. CDR3 coding DNA: TGTGCCAGCAGCTTAGGTAGCGGGCCATTTAGTAGAACTGAGCAGTTCTTC. Encoded protein: CASSLGSGPFSRTEQFF.

This CDR3 reads CASSQVNGTGGPNTGELFF. DNA for the CDR3: TGCGCCAGCAGCCAAGTAAATGGAACAGGGGGACCTAACACCGGGGAGCTGTTTTTT. The J gene is TRBJ2-2, the V gene TRBV4-3; 8 bases map to TRBD1. CDR3 length: 19 residues. Germline lookup yields CDR1 LGHNA and CDR2 YSLEER. The trim removed 1 base at V and 2 bases at J, leaving 12 bases unmatched.

This chain uses TRBV7-9 with TRBJ1-1; D possibly corresponds to TRBD1 (5 bases). The germline V and J ends were trimmed by 2 bases and 8 bases, with 15 bases remaining between them. CDR3 length: 14 amino acids. Germline values: CDR1 SEHNR, CDR2 FQNEAQ (reference sequence). CDR3 coding DNA: TGTGCCAGCAGCTTATGGCAGGCTAGGGGCGAAGCTTTCTTT. Translation gives CASSLWQARGEAFF.

The chain is built from TRBV4-3 and TRBJ2-7; tentative D call: TRBD2 (7 bases). V lost 0 bases to trimming and J lost 5 bases, with 17 bases between them. CDR1 and CDR2 from the germline V gene are LGHNA and YSLEER. This CDR3 has 16 amino acids. CDR3 nucleotide sequence: TGCGCCAGCAGCCAAGAAAGGGGGGGAGAGAACCACGAGCAGTACTTC. This sequence encodes CASSQERGGENHEQYF.

J is TRBJ2-7 and V is TRBV9, with a tentative D call TRBD1 (5 bases). V lost 4 bases and J lost 3, with 11 bases in between. CDR1 is SGDLS, CDR2 YYNGEE, per germline. The CDR3 covers 13 residues. The CDR3 loop reads CASSSRESYEQYF. DNA for the CDR3: TGTGCCAGCAGCAGCAGGGAAAGCTACGAGCAGTACTTC.

The CDR3 here is CASSFYGETGQGRSGTIYF. The CDR3 nucleotides read TGTGCCAGCAGCTTCTACGGCGAGACGGGACAGGGGAGATCGGGCACCATATATTTT. V usage is TRBV5-6 and J usage is TRBJ1-3; TRBD1 agrees at 10 bases. The V segment lost 2 bases and the J segment 9 bases; nucleotides outside the gene matches: 20. Germline CDR1 is SGHDT and CDR2 is YYEEEE. This CDR3 has 19 residues.

The chain carries TRBV4-1 and TRBJ1-1; D call uncertain. This CDR3 contains 14 residues. Per the germline V gene, CDR1 is MGHRA and CDR2 is YSYEKL. The V gene lost 4 bases and the J gene lost 2 bases, with 11 bases spanning the gap. Here the CDR3 reads CASSPRWINTEAFF. CDR3 in DNA: TGCGCCAGCAGCCCCCGATGGATCAACACTGAAGCTTTCTTT.

CDR3 sequence: CASVLGGVNTEAFF. CDR3 sequence (DNA): TGTGCTAGTGTTCTCGGGGGTGTGAACACTGAAGCTTTCTTT. This chain links TRBV12-5 with TRBJ1-1; D may be TRBD1 (5 bases). The length of the CDR3 is 14 residues. The V end lost 7 bases, the J end lost 0 bases, and 12 bases lay between the germline ends. Germline V gene data show CDR1 as LGHNT and CDR2 as FRNRAP.

The chain joins TRBV4-3 to TRBJ2-7; 8 bases align to TRBD1. The CDR3 is made up of 16 amino acids. J was trimmed by 0 bases and V by 2 bases; bases with no gene match: 6. The germline gives CDR1 LGHNA, CDR2 YSLEER. CDR3 sequence (DNA): TGCGCCAGCAGCCAAACGAGACAGGGGAACTCCTACGAGCAGTACTTC. This sequence encodes CASSQTRQGNSYEQYF.

J is TRBJ2-3 and V is TRBV6-5; no definite D call. This CDR3 spans 15 amino acids. Deletions cut 2 bases from V and 2 bases from J, with 11 bases between. CDR1 MNHEY and CDR2 SVGAGI come from the germline V gene. The CDR3 region has the DNA TGTGCCAGCAGTTACCAGTGGGTCCTCACAGATACGCAGTATTTT. Translating it yields CASSYQWVLTDTQYF.

The chain is built from TRBV28 and TRBJ1-1, with D possibly matching TRBD1 (5 bases). Trimming pared 5 bases from V and 11 bases from J, leaving 12 bases between. The CDR3 contains 11 residues. Germline V gene data show CDR1 as MDHEN and CDR2 as SYDVKM. The CDR3 sequence is CASSESGGAFF. The CDR3 bases are TGTGCCAGCAGTGAGAGCGGGGGGGCTTTCTTT.